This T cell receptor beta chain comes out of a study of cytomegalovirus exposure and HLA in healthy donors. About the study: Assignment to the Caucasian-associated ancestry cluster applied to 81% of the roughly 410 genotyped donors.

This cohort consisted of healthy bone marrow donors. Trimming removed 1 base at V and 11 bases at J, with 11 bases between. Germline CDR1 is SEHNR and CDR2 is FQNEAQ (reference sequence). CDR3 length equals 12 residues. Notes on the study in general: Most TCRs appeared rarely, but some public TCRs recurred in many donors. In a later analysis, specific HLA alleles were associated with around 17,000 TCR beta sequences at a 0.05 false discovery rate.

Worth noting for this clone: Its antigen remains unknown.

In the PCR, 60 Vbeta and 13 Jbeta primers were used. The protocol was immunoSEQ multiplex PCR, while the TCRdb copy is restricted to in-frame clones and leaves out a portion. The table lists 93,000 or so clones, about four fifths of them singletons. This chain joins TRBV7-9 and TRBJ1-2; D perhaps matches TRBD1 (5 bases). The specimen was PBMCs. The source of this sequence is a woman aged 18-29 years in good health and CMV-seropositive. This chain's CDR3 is CASSLGSRDYTF. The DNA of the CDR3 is TGTGCCAGCAGCTTAGGGTCCAGGGATTACACCTTC.